Detailed here is one T cell receptor beta chain. Its target antigen remains unknown. No per-base quality is available; no much larger clone lies one base away. As encoded in the germline V gene, CDR1 is SGHRS while CDR2 is YFSETQ. The V and J ends are trimmed by 4 bases and 0 bases, leaving 15 bases between them. Including the terminal cysteine and phenylalanine, the CDR3 comprises 16 residues. Left in the record is the CDR3 DNA by itself, 48 bases read in frame from the first base. These data originate in a study of preoperative IRX-2 immunotherapy in early breast cancer (dated by TCRdb to the late 2010s). Library preparation used the immunoSEQ multiplex PCR assay. What TCRdb holds here is the immuneACCESS table cut down to in-frame rearrangements. Part of the clones is not present; checked against another copy, under half of the missing clones reflect an unresolved V gene, and the others are unexplained. The sample table lists about 89,000 clones, around 86% of them with a count of one. The ten biggest clones cover approximately 2% of the sample.

The sample's treatment or condition, from its label and the paper: preoperative locoregional IRX-2 cytokine immunotherapy. The samples were obtained from a phase Ib study that tested preoperative, locoregional IRX-2 cytokine immunotherapy designed to prime immune responses. The donors were early-stage breast cancer patients who were given IRX-2 prior to surgery. The sequence is built from TRBV5-1 and TRBJ2-3; the D gene cannot be resolved reliably. This receptor was obtained from a human donor with breast cancer. The sequenced sample was tumor tissue, obtained after IRX-2 immunotherapy. The CDR3 reads CASSPALLPSTDTQYF. In nucleotide form, the sequence is TGCGCCAGCAGCCCAGCCCTGCTCCCTAGCACAGATACGCAGTATTTT. With all but the CDR3 taken from the reference TRBV5-1 and TRBJ2-3 genes, the full variable domain is: KAGVTQTPRYLIKTRGQQVTLSCSPISGHRSVSWYQQTPGQGLQFLFEYFSETQRNKGNFPGRFSGRQFSNSRSEMNVSTLELGDSALYLCASSPALLPSTDTQYFGPGTRLTVL.